A selection of T cell receptor beta chains follows, all from one sample in a study of T-cell memory formation after mild COVID-19. Each CDR3 protein gets one entry after TCRdb re-called the 5' RACE reads with MiXCR. The data hold about 420,000 distinct CDR3 sequences, with 20% to 30% observed a single time. Sequencing was done on a sample of PBMCs or a T cell subset sorted from them (not recorded which). These receptor sequences come from an adult woman who had mild COVID-19 (a few samples of this study predate the infection). Cell type and time point are not known. Both conserved end residues are part of each CDR3. A D gene is named only where the DNA matches it firmly. Clone size, where shown, is once, few, many, or a class for clones that have expanded.

V gene: TRBV5-1; J gene: TRBJ1-1; clone size: few; D gene: NA; CDR3 DNA: TGCGCCAGCATGCTGGACGGAACCATGAACACTGAAGCTTTCTTT; CDR3 protein: CASMLDGTMNTEAFF
V gene: TRBV5-1; J gene: TRBJ2-7; clone size: few; D gene: NA; CDR3 DNA: TGCGCCAGCAGCCCAGGGTTCCGCTACGAGCAGTACTTC; CDR3 protein: CASSPGFRYEQYF
V gene: TRBV15; J gene: TRBJ1-5; clone size: few; D gene: NA; CDR3 DNA: TGTGCCACCAGCAGAGATCTACAGGGCAATCAGCCCCAGCATTTT; CDR3 protein: CATSRDLQGNQPQHF
V gene: TRBV29-1; J gene: TRBJ2-5; clone size: few; D gene: TRBD2; CDR3 DNA: TGCAGCGTGAATAGCGGGGGGGCCTTGGAGACCCAGTACTTC; CDR3 protein: CSVNSGGALETQYF
V gene: TRBV27; J gene: TRBJ2-1; clone size: NA; D gene: NA; CDR3 DNA: TGTGCCAGCAGTCCCCGAGCGGGTCTCTACAATGAGCAGTTCTTC; CDR3 protein: CASSPRAGLYNEQFF
V gene: TRBV4-3; J gene: TRBJ1-6; clone size: few; D gene: NA; CDR3 DNA: TGCGCCAGCAGCCAAGGCGGGGCTTCACCCCTCCACTTT; CDR3 protein: CASSQGGASPLHF
V gene: TRBV27; J gene: TRBJ2-1; clone size: NA; D gene: NA; CDR3 DNA: TGTGCCAGCCGAAGGTACAATGAGCAGTTCTTC; CDR3 protein: CASRRYNEQFF
V gene: TRBV12-5; J gene: TRBJ2-1; clone size: many; D gene: NA; CDR3 DNA: TGTGCTAGTGGTTTCCCCGGGACTGAGCAGTTCTTC; CDR3 protein: CASGFPGTEQFF
V gene: TRBV12-3/TRBV12-4; J gene: TRBJ2-7; clone size: few; D gene: NA; CDR3 DNA: TGTGCCAGCAGTTTAGGGGGGACCCTCGGCTACGAGCAGTACTTC; CDR3 protein: CASSLGGTLGYEQYF
V gene: TRBV11-2; J gene: TRBJ1-4; clone size: NA; D gene: NA; CDR3 DNA: TGTGCCAGCAGTGGTGAAAAACTGTTTTTT; CDR3 protein: CASSGEKLFF
V gene: TRBV27; J gene: TRBJ2-7; clone size: NA; D gene: NA; CDR3 DNA: TGTGCCAGCAGGGCCTCGGGGCAGGGTTACGAGCAGTACTTC; CDR3 protein: CASRASGQGYEQYF
V gene: TRBV20-1; J gene: TRBJ1-1; clone size: few; D gene: TRBD1; CDR3 DNA: TGCAGTGCCCCGGGACAGGTGAATGAAGCTTTCTTT; CDR3 protein: CSAPGQVNEAFF
V gene: TRBV29-1; J gene: TRBJ1-1; clone size: NA; D gene: NA; CDR3 DNA: TGCAGCGTTGGAGGGTTAGGCCCAAACACTGAAGCTTTCTTT; CDR3 protein: CSVGGLGPNTEAFF
V gene: TRBV29-1; J gene: TRBJ2-7; clone size: few; D gene: TRBD1; CDR3 DNA: TGCAGCGTCGGACAGGGGGTTTCCTCCTACGAGCAGTACTTC; CDR3 protein: CSVGQGVSSYEQYF
V gene: TRBV6-6; J gene: TRBJ2-7; clone size: few; D gene: TRBD1; CDR3 DNA: TGTGCCAGCAGTTACCGTCCCCGGGACAGGGGGTCCTACGAGCAGTACTTC; CDR3 protein: CASSYRPRDRGSYEQYF
V gene: TRBV12-5; J gene: TRBJ2-5; clone size: few; D gene: NA; CDR3 DNA: TGTGCTAGTGGTTTGGAAGAGACCCAGTACTTC; CDR3 protein: CASGLEETQYF
V gene: TRBV7-3; J gene: TRBJ1-1; clone size: few; D gene: NA; CDR3 DNA: TGTGCCAGCAGTTGGACAGCGAACACTGAAGCTTTCTTT; CDR3 protein: CASSWTANTEAFF
V gene: TRBV29-1; J gene: TRBJ2-5; clone size: NA; D gene: NA; CDR3 DNA: TGCAGCGCCAAGGGGTTATTAGAGACCCAGTACTTC; CDR3 protein: CSAKGLLETQYF
V gene: TRBV2; J gene: TRBJ1-1; clone size: NA; D gene: NA; CDR3 DNA: TGTGCCAGCAGTGTGCTTGAAGGCACTGAAGCTTTCTTT; CDR3 protein: CASSVLEGTEAFF
V gene: TRBV4-1; J gene: TRBJ1-1; clone size: NA; D gene: NA; CDR3 DNA: TGCGCCAGCAGCCAAGAACACAGGGCCGGCACTGAAGCTTTCTTT; CDR3 protein: CASSQEHRAGTEAFF
V gene: TRBV12-3/TRBV12-4; J gene: TRBJ2-1; clone size: few; D gene: NA; CDR3 DNA: TGTGCCAGCAGTCTAGCCGCCCAATACAATGAGCAGTTCTTC; CDR3 protein: CASSLAAQYNEQFF
V gene: TRBV5-1; J gene: TRBJ2-1; clone size: NA; D gene: TRBD2; CDR3 DNA: TGCGCCAGCAGCGTTCGGGAGGGCCTATCGAATGAGCAGTTCTTC; CDR3 protein: CASSVREGLSNEQFF
V gene: TRBV5-1; J gene: TRBJ2-7; clone size: few; D gene: NA; CDR3 DNA: TGCGCCAGCTCCGGGACACTCCTCTCCTACGAGCAGTACTTC; CDR3 protein: CASSGTLLSYEQYF
V gene: TRBV6-1; J gene: TRBJ1-4; clone size: NA; D gene: TRBD1; CDR3 DNA: TGTGCCAGCAGTGACGGACAGGCCCTAAATGAAAAACTGTTTTTT; CDR3 protein: CASSDGQALNEKLFF
V gene: TRBV9; J gene: TRBJ2-7; clone size: NA; D gene: NA; CDR3 DNA: TGTGCCAGCAGTTCGGGACTTCACTCCTACGAGCAGTACTTC; CDR3 protein: CASSSGLHSYEQYF
V gene: TRBV5-1; J gene: TRBJ2-1; clone size: NA; D gene: TRBD1; CDR3 DNA: TGCGCCAGCAGACCGGATGGGACAGGGGGGTATGAGCAGTTCTTC; CDR3 protein: CASRPDGTGGYEQFF
V gene: TRBV12-3/TRBV12-4; J gene: TRBJ2-7; clone size: NA; D gene: TRBD1; CDR3 DNA: TGTGCCAGCAGTTTCGTCGCAGGGGGATACGAGCAGTACTTC; CDR3 protein: CASSFVAGGYEQYF
V gene: TRBV7-9; J gene: TRBJ2-7; clone size: NA; D gene: NA; CDR3 DNA: TGTGCCAGCAGCCCCATGGGGGACGAGCAGTACTTC; CDR3 protein: CASSPMGDEQYF
V gene: TRBV5-6; J gene: TRBJ1-5; clone size: many; D gene: NA; CDR3 DNA: TGTGCCAGCAGCTTGTGGGGTCAGCCCCAGCATTTT; CDR3 protein: CASSLWGQPQHF
V gene: TRBV4-2; J gene: TRBJ2-3; clone size: few; D gene: NA; CDR3 DNA: TGTGCCAGCAGCCAAGTTGGGGAAAATACGCAGTATTTT; CDR3 protein: CASSQVGENTQYF
V gene: TRBV18; J gene: TRBJ1-1; clone size: NA; D gene: NA; CDR3 DNA: TGTGCCAGCTCACCGCTATCGACAGGCAACGCAGAAGCTTTCTTT; CDR3 protein: CASSPLSTGNAEAFF
V gene: TRBV4-1; J gene: TRBJ2-1; clone size: NA; D gene: NA; CDR3 DNA: TGCGCCAGCAGCCAAGCGGACACCTACAATGAGCAGTTCTTC; CDR3 protein: CASSQADTYNEQFF
V gene: TRBV10-3; J gene: TRBJ2-1; clone size: NA; D gene: NA; CDR3 DNA: TGTGCCATCAGCCTGGGGGAAGGGGTCAATGAGCAGTTCTTC; CDR3 protein: CAISLGEGVNEQFF
V gene: TRBV5-6; J gene: TRBJ2-7; clone size: NA; D gene: NA; CDR3 DNA: TGTGCCAGCAGCTTGGGGAGGGCCGTATACGAGCAGTACTTC; CDR3 protein: CASSLGRAVYEQYF
V gene: TRBV4-3; J gene: TRBJ1-6; clone size: NA; D gene: NA; CDR3 DNA: TGCGCCAGCAGCCAAACCCGGGGCCTCAATTCACCCCTCCACTTT; CDR3 protein: CASSQTRGLNSPLHF
V gene: TRBV5-8; J gene: TRBJ1-5; clone size: NA; D gene: TRBD1; CDR3 DNA: TGTGCCAGCAGCTTGATCAGGGGGCATAGCAATCAGCCCCAGCATTTT; CDR3 protein: CASSLIRGHSNQPQHF
V gene: TRBV20-1; J gene: TRBJ2-7; clone size: NA; D gene: TRBD2; CDR3 DNA: TGCAGTGCTAGAGACCCACTAGCGGAAACCTACGAGCAGTACTTC; CDR3 protein: CSARDPLAETYEQYF